The present T cell receptor beta chain was sequenced within a study of tumor and adjacent non-tumor tissue in lung cancer. The template was RNA from unsorted bulk tissue. Distant lung tissue was collected more than 3 cm away from the tumor edge. Chemotherapy-naive patients with new lung cancer underwent thoracic surgery in China, August–late 2014. A modified ARM-PCR protocol with three rounds of nested PCR amplified TCRbeta. One entry per CDR3 protein results from TCRdb running MiXCR on the multiplex PCR reads. The sample has 45,000 to 65,000 distinct CDR3 sequences, 74% seen once. The CDR3 is 17 residues long. Germline V lookup: CDR1 LGHNA, CDR2 YSLEER. Worth noting for this clonotype: One end of the junction does not line up with germline, which may come from a read error.

The sequenced material came from distant non-tumor lung tissue. The source is a woman aged 60-75 years with non-small cell lung cancer. The gene calls are TRBV4-3 and TRBJ2-6; 7 bases are shared with TRBD1. The CDR3 region is CASSRGQESYGASVLTF. The CDR3, as DNA: TGCGCCAGCAGCCGAGGACAGGAGAGCTATGGGGCCAGCGTCCTAACTTTC.